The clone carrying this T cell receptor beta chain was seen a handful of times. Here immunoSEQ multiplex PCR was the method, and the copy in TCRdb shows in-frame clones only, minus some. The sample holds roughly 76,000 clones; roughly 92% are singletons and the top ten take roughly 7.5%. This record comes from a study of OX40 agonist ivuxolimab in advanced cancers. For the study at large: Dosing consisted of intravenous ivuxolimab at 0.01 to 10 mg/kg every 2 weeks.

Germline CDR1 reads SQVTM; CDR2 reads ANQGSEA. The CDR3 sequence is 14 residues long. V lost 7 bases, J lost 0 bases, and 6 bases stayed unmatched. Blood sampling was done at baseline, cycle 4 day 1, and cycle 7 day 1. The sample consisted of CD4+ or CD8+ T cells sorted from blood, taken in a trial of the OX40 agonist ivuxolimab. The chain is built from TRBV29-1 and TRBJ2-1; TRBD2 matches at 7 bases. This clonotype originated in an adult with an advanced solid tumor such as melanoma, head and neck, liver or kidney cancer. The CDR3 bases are TGCAGCGGCACAGCGGGGAGCTCCTACAATGAGCAGTTCTTC. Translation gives CSGTAGSSYNEQFF.